This T cell receptor beta chain was retrieved from a study of tumor and adjacent non-tumor tissue in lung cancer (dated by TCRdb to 2016 to 2019). For the wider study: The cohort included under 15 adenocarcinoma, a couple of squamous cell carcinoma and 1 small cell lung cancer patients. The 15 enrolled patients, of whom some ten were men and 5 were women, were aged roughly 30 to 85 years and were diagnosed with TNM stage I to III disease. In total, sequencing yielded 125,075,908 productive TCRbeta reads, which works out to an average of roughly 4.2 million reads per sample. The study compared bulk TCRbeta repertoires between lung tumor tissue and matched distant non-tumor lung tissue from 15 lung cancer patients. Fewer than 35 paired specimens, one tumor and one normal lung sample per patient, were profiled by TCRbeta CDR3 sequencing. What the authors observed across the whole study: Younger patients had significantly higher TCR diversity, and higher tumor TCR diversity was associated with shorter overall and disease-free survival. A significantly larger cumulative share of the repertoire was made up by the top 100 clones in normal lung than in tumor tissue. Peripheral blood was not sequenced, so blood TCRbeta repertoires were not examined in the lung cancer patients of the study. Only about 15 patients were in the cohort, and the authors stated that larger samples and more detailed clinical data are needed. Tumor tissue showed significantly higher TCR diversity (inverse Simpson) than normal lung tissue, at around 460 vs 160 (P = 0.0075, Mann-Whitney U test). The methods do not name the sequencing platform or mention unique molecular identifiers.

RNA was isolated from bulk unsorted tissue, and RNA quality was assessed with a NanoDrop ND-1000 and an Agilent 2100. Distant non-tumor tissue taken more than 3 cm from the tumor edge was used as the normal lung sample. The donors were newly diagnosed lung cancer patients admitted for thoracic surgery in China from August to November 2014 who had not received prior chemotherapy. Patients who had received previous radiotherapy or chemotherapy, or who had another concurrent cancer, were excluded from the study. Surgical tissue pieces of roughly 1-2.1 cm3 were preserved in RNAlater solution and stored at -80 °C until use. This clonotype was seen at least ten times. Its antigen has not been determined. No much larger clonotype is one base removed from it; base qualities were not supplied. Library preparation used multiplex PCR. TCRdb shows the sequencer as Illumina HiSeq 2500. TCRbeta libraries were built by three rounds of nested PCR using primers (Table S4), following protocols modified from ARM-PCR. PCR products of 200-500 bp were gel-excised and purified with the QIAquick gel extraction kit before sequencing. The original pipeline was this. Trimmomatic was used to clean the reads, FLASH merged the cleaned reads into complete CDR3 sequences, and MiTCR assigned the sequences to V(D)J germline segments. Clonal diversity was calculated as the inverse Simpson's index using VDJtools. A read counted as productive if the sequence was in-frame and lacked a premature stop codon. The public reads were reprocessed in TCRdb via fastp at Q25 and MiXCR, keeping in-frame beta chains. Here each entry gathers all rows of one CDR3 protein and keeps the most common genes and DNA. These V and J calls derive from TCRdb rather than the authors' analysis. This sample is represented by tens of thousands of distinct CDR3 sequences; more than 55% of them were singletons. About 30% of the sample is held by the ten biggest clonotypes.

The TCR comes from a man in his sixties or seventies with non-small cell lung cancer. Sequences were obtained from distant non-tumor lung tissue.

The base sequence is TGTGCCAGCAGTTACAAGGGCACAGATACGTATTTT. Translated, it reads CASSYKGTDTYF. The chain is encoded by TRBV6-5 joined to TRBJ2-3; the D gene is unclear. Trimming at the junction amounts to 2 bases on V and 14 bases on J, and the germline ends lie 14 bases apart. The CDR3, from cysteine to phenylalanine, totals 12 residues. Left in the record is the CDR3 DNA by itself, 36 bases read in frame from the first base. From the germline V gene, CDR1 is MNHEY and CDR2 is SVGAGI.